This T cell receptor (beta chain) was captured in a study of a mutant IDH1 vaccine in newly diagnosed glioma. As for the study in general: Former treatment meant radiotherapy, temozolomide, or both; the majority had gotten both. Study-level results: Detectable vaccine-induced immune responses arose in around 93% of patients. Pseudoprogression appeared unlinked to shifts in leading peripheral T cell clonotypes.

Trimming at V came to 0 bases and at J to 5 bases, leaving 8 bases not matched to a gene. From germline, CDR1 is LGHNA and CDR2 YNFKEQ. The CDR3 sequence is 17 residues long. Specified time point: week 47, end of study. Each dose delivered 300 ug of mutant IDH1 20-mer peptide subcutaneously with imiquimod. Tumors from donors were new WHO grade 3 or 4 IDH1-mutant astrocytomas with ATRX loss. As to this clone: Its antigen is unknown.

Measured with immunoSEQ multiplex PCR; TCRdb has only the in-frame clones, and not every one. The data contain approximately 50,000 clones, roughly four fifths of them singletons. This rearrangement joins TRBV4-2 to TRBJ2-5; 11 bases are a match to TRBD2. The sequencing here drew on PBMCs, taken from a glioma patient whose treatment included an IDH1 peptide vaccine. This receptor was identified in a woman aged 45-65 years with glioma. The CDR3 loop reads CASSQDLAGGPQETQYF. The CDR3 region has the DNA TGTGCCAGCAGCCAAGACCTAGCGGGGGGACCCCAGGAGACCCAGTACTTC.